This is a list of T cell receptor beta chains from one sample in a study of cytomegalovirus exposure and HLA in healthy donors. The table came from immunoSEQ multiplex PCR; TCRdb's copy has only in-frame clones and leaves some out. The sample records 150,000 to 200,000 clones, approximately 75% being singletons. Sequenced: PBMCs. Receptors originate from a woman younger than 35 in good health and CMV-seronegative. Each CDR3 is given with its conserved first and last residue. A D gene is named only where the DNA matches it firmly. Size values are once, few and many counts, or a class for expanded clones, and some rows have none.

TRBD2	TRBV4-2	NA	16	TRBJ2-7	TGTGCCAGCAGCCAAGAAGTCGGACTAGCGGCCTACGAGCAGTACTTC	CASSQEVGLAAYEQYF
NA	TRBV19	NA	14	TRBJ1-2	TGTGCCAGTAGTCCCAGGACGGGGAACTATGGCTACACCTTC	CASSPRTGNYGYTF
NA	TRBV18	NA	12	TRBJ2-3	TGTGCCAGCTCACCCGTCGCAGATACGCAGTATTTT	CASSPVADTQYF
NA	TRBV30	once	12	TRBJ2-1	TGTGCCTGGAGTGGACAGTCCAATGAGCAGTTCTTC	CAWSGQSNEQFF
TRBD2	TRBV7-8	once	16	TRBJ2-3	TGTGCCAGCAGCGCCGGACTAGCGGGGGGGGAAGATACGCAGTATTTT	CASSAGLAGGEDTQYF
NA	TRBV11-2	once	14	TRBJ1-3	TGTGCCAGCAGCCTAAGCCTATCTGGAAACACCATATATTTT	CASSLSLSGNTIYF
NA	TRBV20-1	NA	11	TRBJ1-2	TGCAGTGCTAGACGGGATGGTGGCTACACCTTC	CSARRDGGYTF
TRBD1	TRBV19	NA	14	TRBJ2-3	TGTGCCAGTAGTATTCTGACAGGGAAGGATACGCAGTATTTT	CASSILTGKDTQYF
NA	TRBV7-9	NA	15	TRBJ2-5	TGTTCCAGCAGCTTAAGGACAGTCTACCAAGAGACCCAGTACTTC	CSSSLRTVYQETQYF
TRBD1	TRBV13	NA	14	TRBJ2-1	TGTGCCAGCAGCTGGCGCCAGGGGGCAAATGAGCAGTTCTTC	CASSWRQGANEQFF
TRBD1	TRBV10-1	NA	15	TRBJ1-5	TGCGCCAGCAGTCAGAGAGGGGGCCTTGATCAGCCCCAGCATTTT	CASSQRGGLDQPQHF
NA	TRBV6-1	once	14	TRBJ2-6	TGTGCCAGCAGTGCAGGGTCTGGGGCCAACGTCCTGACTTTC	CASSAGSGANVLTF
TRBD1	TRBV5-1	once	14	TRBJ2-5	TGCGCCAGCAGCTTGCCGGGACAGCAAGAGACCCAGTACTTC	CASSLPGQQETQYF
TRBD1	TRBV7-2	NA	15	TRBJ1-5	TGTGCCAGCAGCCCGGGACAGGGGATTCGTCAGCCCCAGCATTTT	CASSPGQGIRQPQHF
TRBD1	TRBV5-1	NA	17	TRBJ1-1	TGCGCCAGCAGCTTGGAGCCCCAGGGACAGCAGAACACTGAAGCTTTCTTT	CASSLEPQGQQNTEAFF
NA	TRBV4-2	NA	14	TRBJ1-2	TGTGCCAGCAGCCCCCAACAGGGCGGCTATGGCTACACCTTC	CASSPQQGGYGYTF
NA	TRBV6-5	NA	15	TRBJ2-7	TGTGCCAGCAGCTTCGGGCGGGGGCGATCCTACGAGCAGTACTTC	CASSFGRGRSYEQYF
TRBD1	TRBV5-6	few	14	TRBJ2-5	TGTGCCAGCAGCTTACAGGGGAGCCAAGAGACCCAGTACTTC	CASSLQGSQETQYF
TRBD1	TRBV18	once	14	TRBJ1-1	TGTGCCAGCTCACCACAGGGACAGGGGTCGGGGGCTTTCTTT	CASSPQGQGSGAFF
TRBD1	TRBV5-4	few	14	TRBJ1-2	TGTGCCAGCAGCGATGGACAGGGGATCAATGGCTACACCTTC	CASSDGQGINGYTF
NA	TRBV6-5	NA	13	TRBJ1-1	TGTGCCAGCAGTTACTCGGGAGGGACTGAAGCTTTCTTT	CASSYSGGTEAFF
NA	TRBV19	NA	12	TRBJ1-1	TGTGCAGTCCGACGGAGTTACACTGAAGCTTTCTTT	CAVRRSYTEAFF
TRBD1	TRBV30	NA	15	TRBJ1-2	TGTGCCTGGAGTCCCCAGGGGGCAGGGGGATATGGCTACACCTTC	CAWSPQGAGGYGYTF
NA	TRBV15	NA	16	TRBJ2-7	TGTGCCACCAGCAGAGGTGGAGGGGACGGCTCCTACGAGCAGTACTTC	CATSRGGGDGSYEQYF